This T cell receptor (beta chain) was identified during a study of CD8 T cells in ankylosing spondylitis. Study outcomes and limitations: Clones tied to disease were said to be significantly enriched in matched ankylosing spondylitis synovial fluid. Several highly homologous variants made up a TCR beta motif, and this motif appeared characteristic of ankylosing spondylitis blood.

TCRdb independently ran MiXCR on the 5' RACE reads; one entry per CDR3 protein. The sample holds around 770,000 distinct CDR3 sequences; around 17% are singletons and the top ten take about 20%. The CDR3 covers 13 residues. Germline V gives CDR1 LGHNA, CDR2 YNFKEQ. With 0 bases removed from V and 8 bases from J, the gap between germline ends came to 5 bases. This clonotype was detected only a few times. No antigen is known for it. The chain carries TRBV4-2 and TRBJ1-6; D not certain. The specimen was blood, either unsorted or a sorted T cell fraction (not recorded which). This clonotype was sampled from a male donor with ankylosing spondylitis. CDR3 in amino acids: CASSQEVDSPLHF. The CDR3 bases are TGTGCCAGCAGCCAAGAGGTAGATTCACCCCTCCACTTT.